The rows below give T cell receptor beta chains drawn from one sample of a study of tumor T cells in aggressive B-cell lymphoma. Clones were read by immunoSEQ multiplex PCR, and TCRdb kept only the in-frame ones, dropping some. The data show about 10,000 clones, with 65% to 90% seen just once and roughly 4.5% held by the top ten. Material: tumor tissue. The receptors here all came from an adult with diffuse large B cell lymphoma. CDR3s include the opening cysteine and the closing phenylalanine or tryptophan. A D gene is named only where the DNA matches it firmly. Not every row has a clone size; where given, it reads once, few, many or a size class.

clone_size j_call d_call v_call cdr3_nt cdr3_aa
. TRBJ1-5 TRBD1 TRBV18 TGTGCCAGCTCACCCAATACAGGGGTCGGCAATCAGCCCCAGCATTTT CASSPNTGVGNQPQHF
. TRBJ2-1 TRBD2 TRBV7-3 TGTGCCAGCTCTGATCCCCGCGGGAGGACTCGCAATGAGCAGTTCTTC CASSDPRGRTRNEQFF
. TRBJ1-6 . TRBV5-6 TGTGCCAGCAGCTTAGCCCAGACAGGCACCCTCCACTTT CASSLAQTGTLHF
. TRBJ2-1 TRBD2 TRBV7-9 TGTGCCAGCAGCAGTGGGACTAACGGCTACAATGAGCAGTTCTTC CASSSGTNGYNEQFF
. TRBJ2-7 TRBD1 TRBV19 TGTGCCAGTAGTATGCCCCCGGGACAGGGCAGATACGAGCAGTACTTC CASSMPPGQGRYEQYF
. TRBJ2-1 TRBD1 TRBV5-1 TGCGCCAGCCAAAGGGACAGGGCTTACAATGAGCAGTTCTTC CASQRDRAYNEQFF
. TRBJ1-2 . TRBV7-2 TGTGCCAGCAGCGGTGGCAGGGGCGGCTATGGCTACACCTTC CASSGGRGGYGYTF
. TRBJ2-7 . TRBV19 TGTGCCAGTAGTGCCCGGGGCTACGAGCAGTACTTC CASSARGYEQYF
. TRBJ2-1 TRBD1 TRBV6-1 TGTGCCACGGCGTTTTGGTCCCAGGGGGCCTATGAGCAGTTCTTC CATAFWSQGAYEQFF
. TRBJ2-7 . TRBV7-9 TGTGCCAGCACCAGACTTAGCAGCTACGAGCAGTACTTC CASTRLSSYEQYF
. TRBJ2-3 . TRBV11-2 TGTGCCAGCAGCTTAGACGGGGGGCGGGATACGCAGTATTTT CASSLDGGRDTQYF
. TRBJ2-5 . TRBV7-2 TGTGCCAGCAGCTTGAAACTCGGGGAGACCCAGTACTTC CASSLKLGETQYF
. TRBJ2-7 . TRBV19 TGTGCCAGTAGGGCCAGGGGAATCTACGAGCAGTACTTC CASRARGIYEQYF
. TRBJ2-7 . TRBV9 TGTGCCAGCAGCTTCCGGGACACCGTTTACTACGAGCAGTACTTC CASSFRDTVYYEQYF
. TRBJ2-1 TRBD2 TRBV11-2 TGTGCCAGCAGCTTGGTGAGCGGGAGGGGTAATGAGCAGTTCTTC CASSLVSGRGNEQFF
once TRBJ2-4 . TRBV11-2 TGTGCCAGCAGCTCCCGGGACGGTTCCCGGGGGGCCAAAAACATTCAGTACTTC CASSSRDGSRGAKNIQYF
. TRBJ1-1 . TRBV28 TGTGCCAGCAGTTTGGGGGGGGGAGGGAACACTGAAGCTTTCTTT CASSLGGGGNTEAFF
. TRBJ2-7 . TRBV14 TGTGCCAGCAGCCGGAACAGATATCTCGACGAGCAGTACTTC CASSRNRYLDEQYF
. TRBJ1-4 . TRBV27 TGTGCCAGCAAGGGGATCGGCACCGGAGCGGAAAAACTGTTTTTT CASKGIGTGAEKLFF
. TRBJ2-7 TRBD1 TRBV4-1 TGCGCCAGCATCCAAGATCAGGGGGCGTTGGGCGAGCAGTACTTC CASIQDQGALGEQYF
. TRBJ2-7 TRBD2 TRBV7-9 TGTGCCAGCAGCTTTAGCGGGAGACCCTCCTACGAGCAGTACTTC CASSFSGRPSYEQYF
. TRBJ2-7 . TRBV7-3 TGTGCCAGCAGCGGATCAGGATCCGGCGAGCAGTACTTC CASSGSGSGEQYF
. TRBJ2-7 TRBD2 TRBV5-1 TGCGCCAGCAGATTCGGACTAGCCTACGAGCAGTACTTC CASRFGLAYEQYF
few TRBJ2-2 . TRBV5-1 TGCGCCAGCAGCTTAGCCCTTGGGACACGGTGGAACACCGGGGAGCTGTTTTTT CASSLALGTRWNTGELFF
few TRBJ2-7 TRBD2 TRBV5-8 TGTGCCAGCAGCCACGGCGTAGCGGGAGGCGAGCAGTACTTC CASSHGVAGGEQYF
. TRBJ2-1 TRBD2 TRBV11-3 TGTGCCAGCAGCCCCAATAGCGGGAGAGGGCAGTTCTTC CASSPNSGRGQFF
. TRBJ2-7 . TRBV5-1 TGCGCCAGCAGCTTGGACGGGAACGAGCAGTACTTC CASSLDGNEQYF
. TRBJ2-3 . TRBV7-9 TGTGCCAGCAGCTTAGGTGAGGGCCCAATCACCACAGATACGCAGTATTTT CASSLGEGPITTDTQYF
. TRBJ1-3 . TRBV5-5 TGTGCCAGCAGCCCGGGCTCTGGAAACACCATATATTTT CASSPGSGNTIYF